The clone carrying this T cell receptor beta chain has more than one count but fewer than ten. Its target is unknown. The sample originates from a study of immune evolution from preneoplasia to lung adenocarcinoma. In germline, CDR1 is SGHTA, CDR2 FQGTGA. This CDR3 has 13 residues. V lost 5 bases to trimming and J lost 4 bases; unmatched junction nucleotides: 4. Two lung cancer pathologists independently confirmed each histologic diagnosis. The data were produced by immunoSEQ multiplex PCR, yet TCRdb's version contains in-frame clones alone and is incomplete. The sample shows over 30,000 clones, 74% of them seen only once. Broader study findings: Later-stage lesions appeared to have more T cells, more diversity, less clonality.

Sequenced material: FFPE invasive lung adenocarcinoma tissue. This chain joins TRBV7-3 and TRBJ1-2; 7 bases fit TRBD1. The TCR comes from a person in their sixties or seventies with lung adenocarcinoma. As DNA, the CDR3 is TGTGCCAGCAGCCCGGGACAGTCCTATGGCTACACCTTC. Residues: CASSPGQSYGYTF.